This TCR beta chain was observed in a study of beta chain features in type 1 diabetes. Study outcomes and limitations: The naive, central memory and Treg TCRB repertoires of patients appeared to be more similar to one another than those of healthy donors. People with Type 1 diabetes carried modestly yet significantly shorter TCRB CDR3s in all four CD4+ subsets.

This clone was observed a few times. Its antigen is unidentified. Isolated RNA was reverse transcribed in full, so expressed TCRB transcripts were sequenced. Profiled with immunoSEQ multiplex PCR; TCRdb holds only in-frame clones, not every one. The top ten clones hold 0.095% to 0.15% of a sample with about 650,000 clones, roughly 12% of them seen once. CDR3 length equals 15 residues. V gave up 4 bases and J gave up 1 base; unmatched junction bases: 7. Germline V gene sequence: CDR1 SGHNT, CDR2 YYREEE (reference sequence). The sequenced material came from naive CD4+ T cells from blood. This receptor was taken from a man younger than 40 with type 1 diabetes. The chain combines TRBV5-4 with TRBJ2-5; the match to TRBD1 covers 7 bases. Here the CDR3 reads CASSTRDSSQETQYF. For the CDR3, the DNA is TGTGCCAGCAGCACCCGGGACAGTAGCCAAGAGACCCAGTACTTC.